The next 5 T cell receptor beta chains were all read from a single sample in a study of blood T cells in healthy people across ages. Sample-barcoded 5' priming and a J-beta primer mix drove a second PCR of about 6 to 12 cycles. TCRdb reprocessed the 5' RACE reads via MiXCR and lists one record per CDR3 protein. The sample comprises some 1,000,000 distinct CDR3 sequences, about 23% of which are singletons, and about 0.72% rests with the top ten. The sample also formed part of further work on T cells of mothers and their children.

Sample: blood. These receptors originate from a girl aged 2 to 10 in good health.

This clonotype was seen only a few times. The rearrangement uses TRBV2 and TRBJ1-1; 7 bases are a match to TRBD1. After removal of 5 bases from V and 0 bases from J, the junction contained 6 bases not matched to a gene. The CDR3 extends over 15 amino acids. Germline V gene data show CDR1 as SNHLY and CDR2 as FYNNEI. CDR3: CASSPQTGLNTEAFF. DNA of the CDR3: TGTGCCAGCAGTCCCCAGACAGGGCTGAACACTGAAGCTTTCTTT. Full variable domain (missing parts from reference TRBV2 and TRBJ1-1): EPEVTQTPSHQVTQMGQEVILRCVPISNHLYFYWYRQILGQKVEFLVSFYNNEISEKSEIFDDQFSVERPDGSNFTLKIRSTKLEDSAMYFCASSPQTGLNTEAFFGQGTRLTVV.

This clonotype has more than one count but fewer than ten. This chain uses TRBV20-1 with TRBJ2-7; 10 bases align to TRBD2. This CDR3 spans 16 amino acids. V was pared by 6 bases and J by 0 bases, with 11 bases of the junction left unmatched. Germline V gene sequence: CDR1 DFQATT, CDR2 SNEGSKA (reference sequence). CDR3 nucleotides: TGCAGTGCCCGGCTAGCGGGAGTGTCGGACTCCTACGAGCAGTACTTC. Its protein product is CSARLAGVSDSYEQYF.

The table lists this clonotype with a few counts. The chain combines TRBV7-2 with TRBJ2-7; D not resolved. Germline V gene sequence: CDR1 SGHTA, CDR2 FQGNSA. This CDR3 is built from 13 residues. V lost 4 bases and J 2 bases, leaving 9 bases between the germline ends. CDR3 sequence reads: CASSSAWAYEQYF. CDR3 in DNA: TGTGCCAGCAGCTCAGCTTGGGCCTACGAGCAGTACTTC.

This clonotype has just a few counts. The chain is built from TRBV7-2 and TRBJ2-5; perhaps TRBD2 as D (5 bases). The J call may be wrong; the DNA end is better matched by TRBJ2-1. The CDR3 runs to 12 residues. Per germline, CDR1 SGHTA and CDR2 FQGNSA. DNA for the CDR3: TGTGCCAGCAACCTCGAGGACTCTCAGCAGTTCTTC. Residues: CASNLEDSQQFF.

This clonotype was seen once. In DNA, the CDR3 is TGCAGCGTCCAGGCTGGGGAGAGCCATGGCTACACCTTC. This sequence encodes CSVQAGESHGYTF. The V gene is TRBV29-1, the J gene TRBJ1-2; D gene unclear. The CDR3 has 13 residues. Germline CDR1 reads SQVTM; CDR2 reads ANQGSEA. V lost 6 bases to trimming and J lost 6 bases, with 17 bases between them.